This TCR beta chain was identified in a study of blood T cell repertoires in COVID-19. Measured with immunoSEQ multiplex PCR; TCRdb has only the in-frame clones, and not every one. Of a few hundred thousand clones detected, 85% to 90% appear once; the ten largest clones hold about 5.9%. Germline assignment: CDR1 GTSNPN and CDR2 SVGIG (reference sequence). The V end was cut by 4 bases, the J end by 3 bases, with 16 bases between. The CDR3 totals 14 residues. This clone was seen a single time. This chain links TRBV30 with TRBJ2-7; D is perhaps TRBD2 (6 bases). The receptor comes from a man in his 60s with acute or convalescent COVID-19. The source material was peripheral blood. The CDR3, as DNA: TGTGCCTGGACCGGAGGGCGGGTGGGCTACGAGCAGTACTTC. Translation gives CAWTGGRVGYEQYF.